Given below is one T cell receptor (beta chain) in context. Its antigen is currently not known. No per-base quality is available; no much larger clone lies one base away. The CDR3 regions of human TCRbeta chains were analyzed by immunosequencing. Turning to the authors' computational methods: TCRs in the repertoires were matched against a reference library of SARS-CoV-2-specific TCRs that had been generated with the MIRA antigen-specificity platform. Breadth was defined as the fraction of unique TCRs that were SARS-CoV-2-associated, and depth was defined as the fraction of total T cells that were SARS-CoV-2-associated. Using the MIRA data, each spike-specific TCR was mapped to the spike region that the TCR reacts to and placed in a CD4 or CD8 class. Log10-transformed breadth and depth values were compared by one-way ANOVA with Sidak's multiple comparisons tests. Here the immuneACCESS table is served through TCRdb, limited to in-frame sequences with V and J called. Missing clones are a known gap in these copies; in checked studies unresolved V genes cover under half, and the rest lacks a known reason. V, J and clone size are those of that table, while D and trimming were read from the DNA. The sample includes 200,000 to 250,000 clones, with about 95% observed a single time. The ten largest clones take up about 1.5% of the sample.

Per the publication, the time point label means: about 28 days (+/-7) after the second vaccine dose. The meaning of the sample's treatment or condition label: meningococcal conjugate vaccine given as trial control. The vaccinee samples were drawn from two UK trials, COV001 and COV002, one of which was a single-blind randomized controlled phase 2/3 trial testing AZD1222 (ChAdOx1 nCoV-19) in healthy adults. For TCRbeta chain sequencing, PBMC samples from trial participants were taken at day 0 and at day 28 after the second dose. This record belongs to a study of T cell responses to AZD1222 COVID-19 vaccine (dated by TCRdb to the early 2020s). Background on the whole study: A total of approximately 230 trial participants underwent TCR sequencing, of whom about 210 received two doses of AZD1222 and some 25 received two doses of the MenACWY control vaccine. Trial participants were enrolled into age subgroups of 18-55, 56-69 and 70-plus years, which contained 148, 28 and 57 TCR-sequenced participants, respectively. The research as a whole found: The 56-69-year group was small, and its depth increase did not reach significance, likely because of low power. CD4 TCRs associated with the vaccine covered the entire spike protein, and the dominant responses were in regions 160-218 and 743-854. Reportedly, almost half of the unique spike-specific TCRs recognized epitopes lying outside the regions that are mutated in the B.1.351 and B.1.1.7 variants. Most participants were white British and females outnumbered males, and the authors suggested that clonal diversity may have been underestimated. Only five to seven AZD1222 recipients were SARS-CoV-2 seropositive at baseline, limiting conclusions about previously exposed vaccinees. Because no day 14 peak-response samples were available, repertoires were characterized only after the peak T cell response. After two AZD1222 doses, spike-specific TCR breadth and depth were significantly higher than at day 0 and than in MenACWY recipients.

This receptor was taken from an adult who received the MenACWY meningococcal vaccine as a control. The sample here was peripheral blood, taken 28 days after the second dose of the MenACWY control vaccine.

The CDR3 protein is CASSLWGNSNQPQHF. The DNA is as follows: TGTGCCAGCAGCCTATGGGGAAATAGCAATCAGCCCCAGCATTTT. The V gene is TRBV28 and the J gene is TRBJ1-5, with the D gene too uncertain to name. The CDR3, from cysteine to phenylalanine, totals 15 residues. Of all the DNA, just the CDR3 is kept, 45 bases in frame from base 1. Cut back by 6 bases and 0 bases, the V and J ends lie 12 bases apart. CDR1 and CDR2 were assigned from the germline V gene as MDHEN and SYDVKM.